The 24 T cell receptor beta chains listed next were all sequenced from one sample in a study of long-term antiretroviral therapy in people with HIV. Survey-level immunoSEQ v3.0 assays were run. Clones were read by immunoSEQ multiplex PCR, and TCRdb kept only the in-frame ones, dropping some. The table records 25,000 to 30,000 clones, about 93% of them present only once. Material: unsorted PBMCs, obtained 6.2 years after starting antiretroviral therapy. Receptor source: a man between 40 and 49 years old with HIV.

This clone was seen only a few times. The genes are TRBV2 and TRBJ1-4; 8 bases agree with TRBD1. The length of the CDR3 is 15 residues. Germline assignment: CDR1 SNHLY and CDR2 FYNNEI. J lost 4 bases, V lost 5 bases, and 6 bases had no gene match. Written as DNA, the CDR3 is TGTGCCAGCAGTCCCGACAGGGGTGATAATGAAAAACTGTTTTTT. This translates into CASSPDRGDNEKLFF.

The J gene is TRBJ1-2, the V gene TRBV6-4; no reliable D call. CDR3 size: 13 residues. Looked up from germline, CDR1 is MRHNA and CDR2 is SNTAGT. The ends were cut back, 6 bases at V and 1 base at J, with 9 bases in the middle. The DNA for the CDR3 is TGTGCCAGCAGGGGCAGTAATAACTATGGCTACACCTTC. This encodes CASRGSNNYGYTF.

CDR3 amino acids: CASSLGPNTEAFF. Written as DNA, the CDR3 is TGTGCCAGCAGCCTCGGTCCAAACACTGAAGCTTTCTTT. This chain connects TRBV5-6 to TRBJ1-1; unclear D gene. V was clipped by 4 bases and J by 2 bases, with 9 bases between them. CDR1 is SGHDT, CDR2 YYEEEE, per germline. The CDR3 loop spans 13 amino acids. Looking up the rest from reference TRBV5-6 and TRBJ1-1 gives the full variable domain: DAGVTQSPTHLIKTRGQQVTLRCSPKSGHDTVSWYQQALGQGPQFIFQYYEEEERQRGNFPDRFSGHQFPNYSSELNVNALLLGDSALYLCASSLGPNTEAFFGQGTRLTVV.

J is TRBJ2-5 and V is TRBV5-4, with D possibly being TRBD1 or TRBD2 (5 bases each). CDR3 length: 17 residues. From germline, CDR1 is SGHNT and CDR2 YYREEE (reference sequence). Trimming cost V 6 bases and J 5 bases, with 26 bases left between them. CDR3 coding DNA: TGTGCCAGCACCCCGGGCGGGCCCGGGACCCTCGGGGAGACCCAGTACTTC. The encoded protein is CASTPGGPGTLGETQYF.

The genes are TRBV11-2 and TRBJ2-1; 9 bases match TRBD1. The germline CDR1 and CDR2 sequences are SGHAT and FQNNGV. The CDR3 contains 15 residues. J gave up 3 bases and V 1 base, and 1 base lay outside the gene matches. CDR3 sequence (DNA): TGTGCCAGCAGCTTAGGGGACAGGGTCTACAATGAGCAGTTCTTC. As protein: CASSLGDRVYNEQFF. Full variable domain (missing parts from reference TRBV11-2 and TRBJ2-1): EAGVAQSPRYKIIEKRQSVAFWCNPISGHATLYWYQQILGQGPKLLIQFQNNGVVDDSQLPKDRFSAERLKGVDSTLKIQPAKLEDSAVYLCASSLGDRVYNEQFFGPGTRLTVL.

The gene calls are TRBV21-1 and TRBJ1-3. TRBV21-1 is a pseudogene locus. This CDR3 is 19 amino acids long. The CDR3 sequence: CASSIRRRGTGFSGNTIYF. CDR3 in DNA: TGTGCCAGCAGCATTCGGCGTCGGGGAACGGGCTTCTCTGGAAACACCATATATTTT.

CDR3 in DNA: TGTGCCAGTAGGCCGACTAGCGGGGGCCGGGAGACCCAGTACTTC. Amino acid sequence: CASRPTSGGRETQYF. The chain carries TRBV19 and TRBJ2-5; 12 bases agree with TRBD2. The CDR3 runs to 15 residues. Germline CDR1 reads LNHDA; CDR2 reads SQIVND (reference sequence). The V and J ends lost 6 bases and 5 bases, in that order; junction bases with no gene match: 7.

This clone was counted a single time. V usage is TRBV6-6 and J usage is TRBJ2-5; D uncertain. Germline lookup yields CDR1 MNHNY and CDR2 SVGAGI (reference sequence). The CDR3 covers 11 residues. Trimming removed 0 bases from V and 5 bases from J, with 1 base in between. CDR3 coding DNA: TGTGCCAGCAGTTACTCGGAGACCCAGTACTTC. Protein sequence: CASSYSETQYF.

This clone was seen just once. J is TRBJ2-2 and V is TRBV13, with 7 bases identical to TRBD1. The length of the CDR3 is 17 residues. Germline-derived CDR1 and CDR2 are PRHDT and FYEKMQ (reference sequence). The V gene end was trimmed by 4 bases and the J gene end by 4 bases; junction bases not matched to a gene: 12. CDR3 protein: CASSSDTRGLGTGELFF. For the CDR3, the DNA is TGTGCCAGCAGCTCAGACACGAGGGGGCTGGGCACCGGGGAGCTGTTTTTT.

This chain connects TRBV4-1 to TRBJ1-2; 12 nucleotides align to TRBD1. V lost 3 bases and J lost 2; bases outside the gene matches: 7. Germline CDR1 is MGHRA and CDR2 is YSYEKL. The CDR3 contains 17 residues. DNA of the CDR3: TGCGCCAGCAGCCACACGGGACAGGGGGCGCAGAACTATGGCTACACCTTC. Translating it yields CASSHTGQGAQNYGYTF.

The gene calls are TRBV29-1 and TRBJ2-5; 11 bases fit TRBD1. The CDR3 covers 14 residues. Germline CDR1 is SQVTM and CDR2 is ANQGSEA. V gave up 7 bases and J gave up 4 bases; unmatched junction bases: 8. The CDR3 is CSGPGQGAPETQYF. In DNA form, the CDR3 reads TGCAGCGGCCCCGGACAGGGGGCCCCAGAGACCCAGTACTTC. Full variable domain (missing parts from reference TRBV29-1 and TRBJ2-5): SAVISQKPSRDICQRGTSLTIQCQVDSQVTMMFWYRQQPGQSLTLIATANQGSEATYESGFVIDKFPISRPNLTFSTLTVSNMSPEDSSIYLCSGPGQGAPETQYFGPGTRLLVL.

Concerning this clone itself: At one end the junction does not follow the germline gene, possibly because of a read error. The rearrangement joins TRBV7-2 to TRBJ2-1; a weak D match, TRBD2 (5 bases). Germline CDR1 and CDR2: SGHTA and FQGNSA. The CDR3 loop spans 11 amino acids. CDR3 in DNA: TGTGCCGGCAGCCCACGGGGTGAGCAGTTCTTC. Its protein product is CAGSPRGEQFF.

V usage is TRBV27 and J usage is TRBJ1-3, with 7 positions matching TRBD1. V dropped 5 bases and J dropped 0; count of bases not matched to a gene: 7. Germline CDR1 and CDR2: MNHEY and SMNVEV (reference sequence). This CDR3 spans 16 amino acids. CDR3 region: CASSPGQWSSGNTIYF. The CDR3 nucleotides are TGTGCCAGCAGTCCGGGACAGTGGAGCTCTGGAAACACCATATATTTT.

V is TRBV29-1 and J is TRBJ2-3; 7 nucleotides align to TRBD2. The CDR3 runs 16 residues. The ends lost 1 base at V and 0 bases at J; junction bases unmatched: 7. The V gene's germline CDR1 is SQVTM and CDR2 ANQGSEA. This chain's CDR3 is CSVEAAGPPSTDTQYF. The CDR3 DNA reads TGCAGCGTTGAAGCAGCGGGGCCTCCTAGCACAGATACGCAGTATTTT.

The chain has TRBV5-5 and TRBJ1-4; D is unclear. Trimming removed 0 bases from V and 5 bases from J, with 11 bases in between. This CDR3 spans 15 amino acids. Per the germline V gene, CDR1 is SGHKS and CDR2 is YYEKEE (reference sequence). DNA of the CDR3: TGTGCCAGCAGCTTGGAGGGCCTGGTAAATGAAAAACTGTTTTTT. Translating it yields CASSLEGLVNEKLFF.

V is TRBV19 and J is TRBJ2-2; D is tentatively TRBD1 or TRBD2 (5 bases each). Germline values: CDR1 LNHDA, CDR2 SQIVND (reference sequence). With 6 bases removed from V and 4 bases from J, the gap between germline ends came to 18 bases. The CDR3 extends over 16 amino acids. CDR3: CASSRRLGEGTGELFF. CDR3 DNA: TGTGCCAGTAGCCGCCGCTTGGGGGAAGGCACCGGGGAGCTGTTTTTT.

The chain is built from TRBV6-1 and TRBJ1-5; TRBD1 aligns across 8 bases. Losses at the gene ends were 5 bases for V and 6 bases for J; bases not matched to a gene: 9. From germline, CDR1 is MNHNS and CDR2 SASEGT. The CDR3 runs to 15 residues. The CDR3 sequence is CASSPNRGYSQPQHF. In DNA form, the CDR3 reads TGTGCCAGCAGTCCAAACAGGGGGTACAGTCAGCCCCAGCATTTT.

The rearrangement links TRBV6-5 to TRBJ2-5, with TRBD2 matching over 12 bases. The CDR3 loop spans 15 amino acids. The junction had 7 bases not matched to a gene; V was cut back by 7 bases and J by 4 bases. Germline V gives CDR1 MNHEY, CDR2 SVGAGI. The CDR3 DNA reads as TGTGCCAGCAATCTAGCGGGAGGGCTGGGAGAGACCCAGTACTTC. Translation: CASNLAGGLGETQYF.

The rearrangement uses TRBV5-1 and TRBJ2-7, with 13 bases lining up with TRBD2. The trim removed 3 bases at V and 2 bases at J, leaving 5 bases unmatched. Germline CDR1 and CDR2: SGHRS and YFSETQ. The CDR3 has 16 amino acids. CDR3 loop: CASSSGTSGDTYEQYF. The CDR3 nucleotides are TGCGCCAGCAGCTCGGGGACTAGCGGGGACACCTACGAGCAGTACTTC.

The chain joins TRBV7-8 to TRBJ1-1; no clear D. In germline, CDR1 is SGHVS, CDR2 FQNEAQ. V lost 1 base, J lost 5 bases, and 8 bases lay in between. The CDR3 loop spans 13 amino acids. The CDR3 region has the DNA TGTGCCAGCAGCTTAGGACCGAAGACTGAAGCTTTCTTT. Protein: CASSLGPKTEAFF.

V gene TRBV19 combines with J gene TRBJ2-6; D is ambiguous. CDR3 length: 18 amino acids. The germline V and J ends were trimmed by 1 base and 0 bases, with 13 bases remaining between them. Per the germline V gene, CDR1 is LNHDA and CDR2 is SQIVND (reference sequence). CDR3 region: CASSIGGAGSSGANVLTF. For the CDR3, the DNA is TGTGCCAGTAGTATAGGGGGTGCAGGAAGCTCTGGGGCCAACGTCCTGACTTTC.

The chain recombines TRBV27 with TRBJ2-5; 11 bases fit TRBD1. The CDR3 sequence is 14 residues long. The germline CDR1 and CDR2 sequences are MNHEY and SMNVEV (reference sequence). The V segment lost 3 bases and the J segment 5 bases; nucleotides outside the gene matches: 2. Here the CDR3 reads CASSFGTGGETQYF. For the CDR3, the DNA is TGTGCCAGCAGTTTCGGGACAGGGGGGGAGACCCAGTACTTC.

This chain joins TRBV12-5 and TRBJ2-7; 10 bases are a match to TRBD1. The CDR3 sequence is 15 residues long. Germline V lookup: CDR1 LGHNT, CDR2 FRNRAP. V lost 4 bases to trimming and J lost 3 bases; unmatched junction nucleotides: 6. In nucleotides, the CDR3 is TGTGCTAGTGGTTCACTTGGACAGGGGGACTACGAGCAGTACTTC. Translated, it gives CASGSLGQGDYEQYF.

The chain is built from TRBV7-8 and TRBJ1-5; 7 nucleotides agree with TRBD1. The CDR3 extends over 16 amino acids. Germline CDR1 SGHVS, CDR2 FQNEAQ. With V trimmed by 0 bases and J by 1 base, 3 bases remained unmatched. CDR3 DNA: TGTGCCAGCAGCTTAGCCGGGACAGCAAGCAATCAGCCCCAGCATTTT. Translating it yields CASSLAGTASNQPQHF.